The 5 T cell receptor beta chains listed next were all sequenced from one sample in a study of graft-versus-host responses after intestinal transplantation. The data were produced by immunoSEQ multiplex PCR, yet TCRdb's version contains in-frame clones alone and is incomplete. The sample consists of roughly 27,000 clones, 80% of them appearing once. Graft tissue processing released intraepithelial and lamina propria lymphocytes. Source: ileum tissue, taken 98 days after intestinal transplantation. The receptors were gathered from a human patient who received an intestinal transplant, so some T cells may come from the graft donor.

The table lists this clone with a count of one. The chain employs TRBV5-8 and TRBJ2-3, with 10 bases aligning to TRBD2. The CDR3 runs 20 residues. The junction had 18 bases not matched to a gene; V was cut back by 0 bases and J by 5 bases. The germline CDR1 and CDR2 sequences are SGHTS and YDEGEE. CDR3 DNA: TGTGCCAGCAGCTTGGCGGGGCTAGCGGGGGTCCGCGAAAAGGAAGATACGCAGTATTTT. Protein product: CASSLAGLAGVREKEDTQYF.

As DNA, the CDR3 is TGTGCCACCCGGGGACAGGGATACGAGCAGTACTTC. Amino acid sequence: CATRGQGYEQYF. The chain joins TRBV15 to TRBJ2-5, with TRBD1 matching over 9 bases. The J call is doubtful: the DNA matches TRBJ2-7 better. Germline CDR1 and CDR2: LNHNV and YYDKDF (reference sequence). The CDR3 has 12 amino acids.

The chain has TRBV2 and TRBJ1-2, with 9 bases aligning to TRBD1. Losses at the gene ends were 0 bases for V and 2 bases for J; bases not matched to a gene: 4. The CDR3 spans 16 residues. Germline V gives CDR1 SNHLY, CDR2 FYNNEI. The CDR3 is CASSEAGQGGNYGYTF. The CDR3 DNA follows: TGTGCCAGCAGTGAAGCGGGACAGGGTGGAAACTATGGCTACACCTTC.

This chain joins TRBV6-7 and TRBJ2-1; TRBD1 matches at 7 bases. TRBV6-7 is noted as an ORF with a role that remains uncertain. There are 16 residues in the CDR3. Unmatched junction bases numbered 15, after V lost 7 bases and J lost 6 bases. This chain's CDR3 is CASTTQRGDSSNEQFF. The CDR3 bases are TGTGCCAGCACCACTCAAAGAGGGGACAGCAGCAATGAGCAGTTCTTC.

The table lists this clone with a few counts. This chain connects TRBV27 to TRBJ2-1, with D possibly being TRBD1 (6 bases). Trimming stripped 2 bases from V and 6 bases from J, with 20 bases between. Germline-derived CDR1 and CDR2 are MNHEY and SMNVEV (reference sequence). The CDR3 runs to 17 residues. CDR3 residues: CASSLGGGQFVINEQFF. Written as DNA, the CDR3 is TGTGCCAGCAGTTTAGGAGGTGGACAGTTTGTTATCAATGAGCAGTTCTTC.